Below, 8 T cell receptor beta chains from the same sample are listed, as sequenced in a study of blood T cell repertoires in COVID-19. The method was immunoSEQ multiplex PCR; TCRdb's version includes in-frame clones alone and lacks a portion of them. Seen here are just under 150,000 clones, around 90% observed once, and the top ten hold around 0.91%. Sequencing was done on a sample of peripheral blood. Receptors originate from a woman in her fifties or sixties with acute or convalescent COVID-19.

CDR3 DNA sequence: TGTGCCTGGAGTGTGTCAGGCAATCAGCCCCAGCATTTT. It translates to CAWSVSGNQPQHF. J is TRBJ1-5 and V is TRBV30; D gene ambiguous. With 0 bases removed from V and 2 bases from J, the gap between germline ends came to 5 bases. CDR1 is GTSNPN and CDR2 is SVGIG in the germline V gene (reference sequence). The CDR3 loop spans 13 amino acids.

A few counts support this clone. The CDR3 here is CASSALGGHLNTEAFF. As DNA, the CDR3 is TGTGCCAGCAGCGCCCTAGGGGGACACCTGAACACTGAAGCTTTCTTT. The rearrangement joins TRBV7-3 to TRBJ1-1, with a tentative D call TRBD1 (6 bases). CDR3 length equals 16 residues. Germline-derived CDR1 and CDR2 are SGHTA and FQGTGA. V was shortened by 5 bases and J by 0 bases, with 16 bases between the two germline ends.

This clone occurred a few times. This chain links TRBV6-4 with TRBJ1-1, with D perhaps TRBD1 (5 bases). The CDR3 loop spans 13 amino acids. The germline gives CDR1 MRHNA, CDR2 SNTAGT. V was cut by 3 bases and J by 4 bases, with 9 bases left in between. The CDR3 sequence is CASSEGASTEAFF. The DNA of the CDR3 is TGTGCCAGCAGTGAAGGGGCGAGCACTGAAGCTTTCTTT.

The rearrangement links TRBV21-1 to TRBJ2-2; the table's D call of TRBD2 was not tested on the DNA. TRBV21-1 is deemed a pseudogene. The CDR3 sequence is 16 residues long. The CDR3 DNA follows: TGTGCCAGCAGCAAAGAGGCGGGCCCGAACACCGGGGAGCTGTTTTTT. This codes for CASSKEAGPNTGELFF.

The V gene is TRBV7-6, the J gene TRBJ1-1; 8 bases match TRBD1. The junction had 5 bases not matched to a gene; V was cut back by 4 bases and J by 1 base. CDR3 size: 15 residues. Germline values: CDR1 SGHVS, CDR2 FNYEAQ. The CDR3 reads CASSSYRGGNTEAFF. CDR3 bases: TGTGCCAGCAGCTCGTACAGGGGGGGGAACACTGAAGCTTTCTTT.

This chain uses TRBV30 with TRBJ2-1, with D perhaps TRBD2 (7 bases). Germline loops: CDR1 GTSNPN, CDR2 SVGIG (reference sequence). The CDR3 runs to 15 residues. V dropped 1 base and J dropped 4 bases, with 14 bases sitting between them. The CDR3 here is CAWSGEGTTYNEQFF. Here the CDR3 DNA reads TGTGCCTGGAGTGGGGAGGGGACAACGTACAATGAGCAGTTCTTC.

The chain is built from TRBV12-3 or TRBV12-4 and TRBJ1-1; 7 positions agree with TRBD1. After removal of 6 bases from V and 5 bases from J, the junction contained 6 bases not matched to a gene. The CDR3 sequence is 13 residues long. CDR3 sequence (DNA): TGTGCCAGCAGGAAGACAGGGAATACTGAAGCTTTCTTT. Translation: CASRKTGNTEAFF.

This clone appeared a single time. V is TRBV24-1 and J is TRBJ2-7, with TRBD1 matching over 8 bases. V dropped 0 bases and J dropped 2; count of bases not matched to a gene: 5. CDR3 size: 16 residues. The germline V gene encodes CDR1 KGHDR and CDR2 SFDVKD. CDR3 DNA sequence: TGTGCCACCAGTGATTTGGCAGGGACAGGAACCTACGAGCAGTACTTC. This gives the protein CATSDLAGTGTYEQYF.